This TCR beta chain is from a study of shared clonotypes between healthy human individuals. Study as a whole: The cohort had two women and three men, ages 18 to 49. Study-level findings and limits: Sharing of clonotypes among donors was expected to vary with sequencing depth.

Trimming removed 5 bases at V and 0 bases at J, with 23 bases between. CDR3 length equals 18 residues. Germline V gives CDR1 SEHNR, CDR2 FQNEAQ (reference sequence). As for this clone: The antigen is not known.

The table came from immunoSEQ multiplex PCR; TCRdb's copy has only in-frame clones and leaves some out. The sample records about 2.2 million clones, 85% to 95% being singletons. Naive CD8 isolation took CD45RO-negative cells positively selected for CCR7 and excluded terminally differentiated effector memory CD45RA+ cells. The donors were all Caucasian adults (living in Nashville, Tennessee). The specimen sequenced was naive CD8+ T cells from PBMCs. This sequence joins TRBV7-9 and TRBJ2-7, with a weak D call TRBD1 (6 bases). The receptor comes from a man aged 18 to 30 in good health. Some clones in this sample may be carry-over from other donors' samples. CDR3 DNA: TGTGCCAGCAGCGGTCTTAAGGCAAGGGACATAACCTCCTACGAGCAGTACTTC. It translates to CASSGLKARDITSYEQYF.